Listed below are T cell receptor beta chains from one sample, sequenced in a study of blood T cell repertoires in COVID-19. Assay used: immunoSEQ multiplex PCR; TCRdb lists only in-frame clones, some missing. The data contain 200,000 to 250,000 clones, about 85% of them singletons. The specimen sequenced was peripheral blood. The receptors were sampled from a woman aged 50 to 60 with COVID-19, enrolled during active disease. Each CDR3 is given with its conserved first and last residue. The D gene is left open where the match is weak. Rows may omit the clone size; those that give it use once, few, many or a size class.

size: NA
V: TRBV4-3
J: TRBJ1-2
D: NA
CDR3: CASSQGASHYGYTF
DNA: TGCGCCAGCAGCCAGGGGGCTAGCCACTATGGCTACACCTTC

size: NA
V: TRBV11-2
J: TRBJ1-1
D: NA
CDR3: CASSLSTGTEAFF
DNA: TGTGCCAGCAGCTTGTCCACAGGGACTGAAGCTTTCTTT

size: NA
V: TRBV30
J: TRBJ2-1
D: NA
CDR3: CAWSVLPNEQFF
DNA: TGTGCCTGGAGTGTACTACCCAATGAGCAGTTCTTC

size: NA
V: TRBV4-3
J: TRBJ2-2
D: TRBD2
CDR3: CASSQDGTIPGELFF
DNA: TGCGCCAGCAGCCAAGATGGGACTATTCCCGGGGAGCTGTTTTTT

size: NA
V: TRBV7-6
J: TRBJ2-2
D: TRBD2
CDR3: CASSPHPVWATSGNTGELFF
DNA: TGTGCCAGCAGCCCCCACCCTGTGTGGGCGACTAGCGGGAACACCGGGGAGCTGTTTTTT

size: once
V: TRBV27
J: TRBJ1-1
D: NA
CDR3: CASSLGPNTEAFF
DNA: TGTGCCAGCAGTTTAGGCCCTAACACTGAAGCTTTCTTT

size: many
V: TRBV2
J: TRBJ2-7
D: TRBD2
CDR3: CASLVGRGGYEQYF
DNA: TGTGCCAGCTTGGTAGGGAGGGGCGGATACGAGCAGTACTTC

size: NA
V: TRBV7-2
J: TRBJ2-7
D: TRBD2
CDR3: CASSLTRGTYVEQYF
DNA: TGTGCCAGCAGCTTAACGCGGGGGACTTATGTCGAGCAGTACTTC

size: NA
V: TRBV24-1
J: TRBJ2-3
D: TRBD2
CDR3: CATQTSGTRADTQYF
DNA: TGTGCCACTCAGACTAGCGGCACTAGGGCAGATACGCAGTATTTT

size: NA
V: TRBV7-8
J: TRBJ1-1
D: NA
CDR3: CASSLVVGRGDRNAEAFF
DNA: TGTGCCAGCAGCTTAGTCGTCGGACGGGGGGATAGGAACGCTGAAGCTTTCTTT

size: once
V: TRBV21-1
J: TRBJ2-7
D: NA
CDR3: CASSKNRVSYEQYF
DNA: TGTGCCAGCAGCAAAAACAGGGTTTCCTACGAGCAGTACTTC

size: NA
V: TRBV19
J: TRBJ2-7
D: NA
CDR3: CASSIDGQYYEQYF
DNA: TGTGCCAGTAGTATAGATGGACAGTACTACGAGCAGTACTTC

size: NA
V: TRBV6-2/TRBV6-3
J: TRBJ1-6
D: TRBD1
CDR3: CASSYGTPGTAVNSPLHF
DNA: TGTGCCAGCAGTTACGGGACGCCAGGGACAGCTGTCAATTCACCCCTCCACTTT

size: NA
V: TRBV10-3
J: TRBJ2-3
D: NA
CDR3: CAISESTGTTDTQYF
DNA: TGTGCCATCAGTGAGTCAACAGGGACCACAGATACGCAGTATTTT

size: once
V: TRBV5-4
J: TRBJ1-1
D: TRBD1
CDR3: CASSLEQGVTEAFF
DNA: TGTGCCAGCAGCTTGGAGCAGGGGGTCACTGAAGCTTTCTTT

size: once
V: TRBV30
J: TRBJ1-1
D: NA
CDR3: CAWSDGVVWTEAFF
DNA: TGTGCCTGGAGTGACGGGGTCGTCTGGACTGAAGCTTTCTTT

size: NA
V: TRBV9
J: TRBJ2-3
D: TRBD2
CDR3: CASSTLAGGYTDTQYF
DNA: TGTGCCAGCAGCACCTTAGCGGGGGGGTACACAGATACGCAGTATTTT

size: few
V: TRBV12-5
J: TRBJ2-1
D: NA
CDR3: CASGVQGKVEQFF
DNA: TGTGCTAGTGGTGTTCAGGGAAAGGTAGAGCAGTTCTTC

size: NA
V: TRBV11-2
J: TRBJ2-1
D: NA
CDR3: CASSLARNEQFF
DNA: TGTGCCAGCAGCTTAGCTCGCAATGAGCAGTTCTTC

size: once
V: TRBV20-1
J: TRBJ2-3
D: NA
CDR3: CSANSEDTQYF
DNA: TGCAGTGCAAATAGCGAGGATACGCAGTATTTT

size: NA
V: TRBV10-1
J: TRBJ2-3
D: NA
CDR3: CASSKGLPTDTQYF
DNA: TGCGCCAGCAGTAAAGGACTCCCCACAGATACGCAGTATTTT

size: NA
V: TRBV28
J: TRBJ2-7
D: TRBD1
CDR3: CATLGQGFYEQYF
DNA: TGTGCCACCTTGGGACAGGGTTTCTACGAGCAGTACTTC

size: NA
V: TRBV7-2
J: TRBJ2-7
D: NA
CDR3: CASSLVSNYEQYF
DNA: TGTGCCAGCAGCTTGGTTAGTAACTACGAGCAGTACTTC

size: few
V: TRBV13
J: TRBJ1-1
D: NA
CDR3: CASSHQGNTEAFF
DNA: TGTGCCAGCAGCCACCAGGGAAACACTGAAGCTTTCTTT

size: NA
V: TRBV10-1
J: TRBJ2-1
D: NA
CDR3: CASSESRVQDEQFF
DNA: TGCGCCAGCAGTGAGAGTCGGGTACAGGATGAGCAGTTCTTC

size: once
V: TRBV24-1
J: TRBJ1-2
D: TRBD1
CDR3: CATSDPTTTGYYGYTF
DNA: TGTGCCACCAGTGACCCAACAACGACAGGGTACTATGGCTACACCTTC

size: NA
V: TRBV5-4
J: TRBJ1-2
D: NA
CDR3: CASSLGGTGRVTSNGYTF
DNA: TGTGCCAGCAGCTTGGGTGGAACAGGGAGGGTGACTTCCAATGGCTACACCTTC

size: NA
V: TRBV21-1
J: TRBJ2-1
D: NA
CDR3: CASSQNRGRDPNEQFF
DNA: TGTGCCAGCAGCCAGAACAGGGGGCGCGATCCCAATGAGCAGTTCTTC

size: NA
V: TRBV15
J: TRBJ2-6
D: TRBD1
CDR3: CATSRPRGPGANVLTF
DNA: TGTGCCACCAGCCGCCCCAGGGGGCCTGGGGCCAACGTCCTGACTTTC

size: NA
V: TRBV19
J: TRBJ2-3
D: TRBD2
CDR3: CATRPGGAPTDTQYF
DNA: TGTGCCACTAGGCCCGGGGGGGCCCCCACAGATACGCAGTATTTT

size: NA
V: TRBV28
J: TRBJ1-2
D: NA
CDR3: CASSLGGTYGYTF
DNA: TGTGCCAGCAGCTTGGGAGGGACCTATGGCTACACCTTC

size: NA
V: TRBV10-1
J: TRBJ2-5
D: TRBD2
CDR3: CASSEKTSGGALEETQYF
DNA: TGCGCCAGCAGTGAGAAAACTAGCGGGGGGGCCCTGGAAGAGACCCAGTACTTC

size: once
V: TRBV3-1/TRBV3-2
J: TRBJ1-1
D: NA
CDR3: CASSHPSGGFSLMNTEAFF
DNA: TGTGCCAGCAGCCATCCCTCCGGGGGATTCTCCCTCATGAACACTGAAGCTTTCTTT

size: once
V: TRBV30
J: TRBJ1-4
D: TRBD1
CDR3: CAWSTGGLRREKLFF
DNA: TGTGCCTGGAGTACAGGGGGATTGCGGCGGGAAAAACTGTTTTTT

size: few
V: TRBV14
J: TRBJ2-1
D: TRBD2
CDR3: CASSQGLAGKGEQFF
DNA: TGTGCCAGCAGCCAAGGCCTAGCGGGAAAGGGTGAGCAGTTCTTC

size: NA
V: TRBV7-9
J: TRBJ2-1
D: NA
CDR3: CASSPGLPSYNEQFF
DNA: TGTGCCAGCAGCCCAGGACTTCCCTCTTACAATGAGCAGTTCTTC

size: NA
V: TRBV5-1
J: TRBJ1-2
D: NA
CDR3: CASSRDMLSLIGGYTF
DNA: TGCGCCAGCAGCCGGGACATGCTGTCTTTAATTGGTGGCTACACCTTC

size: NA
V: TRBV15
J: TRBJ1-2
D: TRBD1
CDR3: CATSRDQDRPTGGGYTF
DNA: TGTGCCACCAGCAGAGATCAGGACAGGCCCACCGGGGGTGGCTACACCTTC

size: once
V: TRBV29-1
J: TRBJ2-3
D: NA
CDR3: CSLGATDTQYF
DNA: TGCAGCCTTGGGGCCACAGATACGCAGTATTTT

size: few
V: TRBV19
J: TRBJ2-1
D: TRBD1
CDR3: CASKDPGQGAYEQFF
DNA: TGTGCCAGTAAAGATCCGGGACAGGGGGCTTATGAGCAGTTCTTC

size: NA
V: TRBV11-3
J: TRBJ2-3
D: TRBD2
CDR3: CASSPGRAGGGTDTQYF
DNA: TGTGCCAGCAGCCCCGGGAGAGCGGGGGGAGGCACAGATACGCAGTATTTT

size: once
V: TRBV11-2
J: TRBJ2-3
D: TRBD2
CDR3: CASSRTSERDTQYF
DNA: TGTGCCAGCAGCCGGACTAGCGAGAGGGATACGCAGTATTTT